The clone carrying this TCR beta chain was counted ten times or more. This entry comes from a study of T cells in Graves' hyperthyroidism and ophthalmopathy. Template material for amplifying TCR beta CDR3 regions consisted of RNA transcripts. TCR CDR3 underwent first-round RT-PCR with the HTBI primer set. MiXCR was run by TCRdb on the multiplex PCR reads, yielding one entry per CDR3 protein. Found here are approximately 320,000 distinct CDR3 sequences, 15% to 20% of them singletons; the top ten hold around 33%. This TCR was sampled from a man in his thirties or forties with Graves' hyperthyroidism. Material: blood.

The CDR3 sequence is CATSRELGPREEQFF. CDR3 nucleotides: TGTGCCACCAGCAGAGAACTCGGGCCTCGTGAAGAGCAGTTCTTC. The V gene is TRBV15, the J gene TRBJ2-1, with D unclear. Germline assignment: CDR1 LNHNV and CDR2 YYDKDF (reference sequence). The CDR3 is 15 residues long. V was cut by 0 bases and J by 10 bases, with 16 bases left in between.